This TCR beta chain comes out of a study of cytomegalovirus exposure and HLA in healthy donors (dated by TCRdb to 2016 to 2017). Notes on the research overall: The 500 to 800 repertoires of the first cohort and the approximately 130 validation repertoires were produced on the same platform, according to a later analysis. The study aimed to test whether signatures of past pathogen exposure could be identified by cataloging public T cell receptors. Along with the 666-subject first cohort, a separate validation cohort of over 90 different subjects was used. High-throughput TCR immunosequencing, statistical association of individual TCRs with disease status, and machine learning were combined to predict cytomegalovirus infection status.

Libraries came from the immunoSEQ multiplex PCR assay. The published analysis was carried out like this. A statistical classification framework was built to diagnose cytomegalovirus status from the catalog of TCR beta chain sequences. Held by TCRdb, this immuneACCESS table contains in-frame sequences only and omits some clones. Under half of the omission traces to an unresolved V gene where checked; the cause of the rest is unknown. V and J calls and clone size are those listed in that table; D and trimming were worked out from the DNA. The table for this sample lists some 320,000 clones; approximately 86% of them were counted only once. Roughly 1.2% of the sample lies in the top ten. Separate from the approximately 700-subject first cohort, the validation cohort of roughly 120 subjects was the group to which the donors belonged. On this clone itself: The clone's antigen remains unknown. No much larger clone is present one base from it, and per-base qualities are unavailable.

The CDR3 holds 16 amino acids from the cysteine to the phenylalanine. The retained sequence is limited to the CDR3, 48 bases, with the frame set at the first base. Trimming accounts for 2 bases at V and 4 bases at J, while the number of junction bases matched to no gene is 13. The germline V gene (reference sequence) sets CDR1 to GTSNPN and CDR2 to SVGIG. The investigation overall reported the following: In vitro tests confirmed that a few of the cytomegalovirus-associated TCR beta chains recognize cytomegalovirus antigens. Cytomegalovirus status was reported to be diagnosed by the classifier with high specificity and sensitivity in both the original and validation cohorts. A later analysis had no HLA typing for the validation cohort, so co-occurrence there was scored across all 110 or so repertoires. Subsequent analysis determined that TCRs grouped into clusters in the first cohort also showed a tendency toward co-occurrence across the 130 or so validation repertoires, and 94% of cluster scores exceeded 0. According to the authors, the approach could potentially be generalized to other disease states and immunological phenotypes. Most TCR sequences were observed very rarely across donors, whereas some public TCRs were present in many individuals. The study gave a list of 150 to 200 TCR beta chains associated with cytomegalovirus.

Sequenced material: PBMCs. The sequence was obtained from a woman aged 25 to 39 in good health and CMV-seropositive. The V and J genes are TRBV30 and TRBJ2-7, with 8 bases in between that match TRBD2. The DNA sequence is as follows: TGTGCCTGGAGTAAGGTGCTAGCGGGTTCCCAATACGAGCAGTACTTC. Its protein is CAWSKVLAGSQYEQYF. The full variable domain, completed from the reference TRBV30 and TRBJ2-7 proteins outside the CDR3, reads SQTIHQWPATLVQPVGSPLSLECTVEGTSNPNLYWYRQAAGRGLQLLFYSVGIGQISSEVPQNLSASRPQDRQFILSSKKLLLSDSGFYLCAWSKVLAGSQYEQYFGPGTRLTVT.